A selection of T cell receptor beta chains follows, all from one sample in a study of cytomegalovirus exposure and HLA in healthy donors. Assay: immunoSEQ multiplex PCR; the TCRdb copy retains only in-frame clones and omits some. The sample includes about 190,000 clones, around 80% of them seen just once. The sequencing sample was made of PBMCs. These receptors all come from a woman in her thirties or forties in good health and CMV-seronegative. CDR3s include the opening cysteine and the closing phenylalanine or tryptophan. The order of the fields is clone size, D gene, V gene, J gene, CDR3 protein, CDR3 DNA. The D gene is left open where the match is weak. Size values are once, few and many counts, or a class for expanded clones, and some rows have none.

>.|.|TRBV29-1|TRBJ1-2
CSVEDVGAGYTF
TGCAGCGTTGAAGATGTTGGGGCAGGCTACACCTTC
>few|.|TRBV7-9|TRBJ2-1
CASSLTPLRGSYNEQFF
TGTGCCAGCAGCTTGACCCCCCTCAGGGGCTCCTACAATGAGCAGTTCTTC
>.|.|TRBV11-1|TRBJ2-7
CASSLRPGRGLYEQYF
TGTGCCAGCAGCTTGAGGCCCGGGAGAGGCCTCTACGAGCAGTACTTC
>.|TRBD1|TRBV18|TRBJ1-1
CASSPPGGQGARAFF
TGTGCCAGCTCACCACCGGGGGGACAGGGGGCTCGCGCTTTCTTT
>.|.|TRBV18|TRBJ2-1
CAGSPPRGVSSAVDEQFF
TGTGCCGGCTCACCACCTCGGGGAGTTTCTAGCGCGGTCGATGAGCAGTTCTTC
>few|.|TRBV9|TRBJ2-1
CASSVTSTSYEQFF
TGTGCCAGCAGCGTCACTAGCACTTCCTATGAGCAGTTCTTC
>.|TRBD2|TRBV27|TRBJ2-5
CASSLKTSGRAETQYF
TGTGCCAGCAGTTTAAAGACTAGCGGGAGGGCGGAGACCCAGTACTTC
>.|TRBD2|TRBV5-1|TRBJ2-5
CASSDRTSRGRHEETQYF
TGCGCCAGCAGTGATCGGACTAGCAGAGGACGACATGAAGAGACCCAGTACTTC
>.|TRBD2|TRBV5-6|TRBJ2-3
CASSPGTGGSTDTQYF
TGTGCCAGCAGCCCTGGGACGGGAGGGAGCACAGATACGCAGTATTTT
>.|TRBD1|TRBV11-2|TRBJ2-5
CASTGQGRETQYF
TGTGCCAGCACCGGACAGGGGAGGGAGACCCAGTACTTC
>.|.|TRBV18|TRBJ2-1
CASSPVRYNEQFF
TGTGCCAGCTCCCCGGTGAGATACAATGAGCAGTTCTTC
>once|.|TRBV7-2|TRBJ2-4
CASSPLGLKGIQYF
TGTGCCAGCAGCCCCCTCGGACTCAAAGGCATTCAGTACTTC
>.|TRBD1|TRBV7-8|TRBJ1-2
CASSLGTGVYGYTF
TGTGCCAGCAGCTTAGGGACAGGGGTCTATGGCTACACCTTC
>.|TRBD1|TRBV19|TRBJ2-3
CASSTGTGGWWDTQYF
TGTGCCAGTAGTACCGGGACAGGGGGCTGGTGGGATACGCAGTATTTT
>.|TRBD1|TRBV5-4|TRBJ1-1
CASSANRGREAFF
TGTGCCAGCAGCGCAAACAGGGGGCGGGAGGCTTTCTTT
>.|TRBD1|TRBV2|TRBJ2-1
CASSDRKPGQGSYEQFF
TGTGCCAGCAGTGACCGGAAACCGGGACAGGGGAGTTATGAGCAGTTCTTC
>.|TRBD1|TRBV4-1|TRBJ2-2
CASSHTRGQGNGELFF
TGCGCCAGCAGCCATACAAGGGGACAGGGGAACGGGGAGCTGTTTTTT
>.|TRBD2|TRBV7-2|TRBJ2-2
CASSPLAGINTGELFF
TGTGCCAGCAGCCCTCTAGCGGGGATCAACACCGGGGAGCTGTTTTTT
>.|.|TRBV29-1|TRBJ2-7
CSVVGGEIYEQYF
TGCAGCGTTGTCGGCGGGGAAATCTACGAGCAGTACTTC
>.|TRBD2|TRBV5-1|TRBJ2-1
CASRPGTSENEQFF
TGCGCCAGCAGACCCGGGACTAGCGAGAATGAGCAGTTCTTC
>.|.|TRBV27|TRBJ1-5
CASSPPGGGNQPQHF
TGTGCCAGCAGTCCCCCGGGCGGGGGCAATCAGCCCCAGCATTTT
>.|.|TRBV21-1|TRBJ2-1
CASSKEGGRGQFF
TGTGCCAGCAGCAAAGAAGGGGGCAGGGGGCAGTTCTTC
>.|.|TRBV30|TRBJ1-2
CAWSGTLYYGYTF
TGTGCCTGGTCCGGGACACTCTACTATGGCTACACCTTC
>.|TRBD1|TRBV11-2|TRBJ2-7
CASSLGQTYEQYF
TGTGCCAGCAGCCTGGGACAGACCTACGAGCAGTACTTC